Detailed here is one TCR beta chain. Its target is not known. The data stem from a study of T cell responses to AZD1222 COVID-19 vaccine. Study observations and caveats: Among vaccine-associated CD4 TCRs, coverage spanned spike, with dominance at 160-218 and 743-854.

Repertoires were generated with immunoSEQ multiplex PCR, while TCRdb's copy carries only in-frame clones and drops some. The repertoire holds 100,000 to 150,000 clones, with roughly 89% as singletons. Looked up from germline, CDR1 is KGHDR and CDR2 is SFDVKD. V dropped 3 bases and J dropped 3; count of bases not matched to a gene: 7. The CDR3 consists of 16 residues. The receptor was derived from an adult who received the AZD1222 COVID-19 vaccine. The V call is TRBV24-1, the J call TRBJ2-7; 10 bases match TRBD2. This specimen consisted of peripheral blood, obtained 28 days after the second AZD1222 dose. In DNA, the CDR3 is TGTGCCACCAGTGATCCTTCTAGCGGGAGCGTCTACGAGCAGTACTTC. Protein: CATSDPSSGSVYEQYF.